This T cell receptor beta chain was captured in a study of blood T cell repertoires in COVID-19. Some clones are missing from TCRdb's copy, which holds only in-frame ones; the method was immunoSEQ multiplex PCR. The sample lists 300,000 to 400,000 clones; approximately 90% were seen once. Trimming took off 7 bases at V and 1 base at J, with 10 bases between the two ends. The CDR3 has 14 residues. The germline V gene has CDR1 SNHLY and CDR2 FYNNEI. Source material: peripheral blood. J is TRBJ2-2 and V is TRBV2, with D perhaps matching TRBD2 (5 bases). The clonotype comes from a man younger than 40 with COVID-19, enrolled during active disease. The CDR3 sequence: CASIFGGNTGELFF. CDR3 DNA: TGTGCCAGCATTTTTGGAGGGAACACCGGGGAGCTGTTTTTT.